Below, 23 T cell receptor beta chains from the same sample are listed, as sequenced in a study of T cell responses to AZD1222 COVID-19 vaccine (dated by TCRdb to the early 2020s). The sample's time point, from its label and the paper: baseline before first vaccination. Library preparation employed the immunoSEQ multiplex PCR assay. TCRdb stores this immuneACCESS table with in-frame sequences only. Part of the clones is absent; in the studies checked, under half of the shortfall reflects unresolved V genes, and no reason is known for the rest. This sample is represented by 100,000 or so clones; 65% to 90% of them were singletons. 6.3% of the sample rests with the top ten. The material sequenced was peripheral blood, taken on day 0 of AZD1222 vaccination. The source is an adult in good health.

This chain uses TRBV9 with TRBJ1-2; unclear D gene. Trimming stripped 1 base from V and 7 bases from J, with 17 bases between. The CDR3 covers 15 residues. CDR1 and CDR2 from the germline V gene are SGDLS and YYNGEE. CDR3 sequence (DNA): TGTGCCAGCAGCGTAAGACGGAATAAGCGGAGTGGCTACACCTTC. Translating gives CASSVRRNKRSGYTF.

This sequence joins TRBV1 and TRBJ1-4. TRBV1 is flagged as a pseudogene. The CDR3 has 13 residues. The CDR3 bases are TGCACCCCAAATGGCGGCCCTAATGAAAAACTGTTTTTT. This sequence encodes CTPNGGPNEKLFF.

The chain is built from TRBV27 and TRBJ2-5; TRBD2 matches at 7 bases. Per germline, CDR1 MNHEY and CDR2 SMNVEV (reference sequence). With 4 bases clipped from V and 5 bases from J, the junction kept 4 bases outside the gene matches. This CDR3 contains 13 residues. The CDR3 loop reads CASSSWGGETQYF. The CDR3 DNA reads TGTGCCAGCAGTTCGTGGGGGGGGGAGACCCAGTACTTC.

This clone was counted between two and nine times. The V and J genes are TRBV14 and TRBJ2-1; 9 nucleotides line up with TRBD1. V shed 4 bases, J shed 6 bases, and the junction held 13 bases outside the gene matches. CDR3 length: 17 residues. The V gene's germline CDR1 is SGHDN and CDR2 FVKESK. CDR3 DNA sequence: TGTGCCAGCAGCCGAGGACAGGGGACCGTGCGGGGCAATGAGCAGTTCTTC. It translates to CASSRGQGTVRGNEQFF.

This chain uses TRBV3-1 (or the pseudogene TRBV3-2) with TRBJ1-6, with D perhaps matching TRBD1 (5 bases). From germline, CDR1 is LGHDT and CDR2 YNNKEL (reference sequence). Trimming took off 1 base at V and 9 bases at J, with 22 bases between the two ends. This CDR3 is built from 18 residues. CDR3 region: CASSQALLAGTWSSPLHF. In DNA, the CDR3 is TGTGCCAGCAGCCAAGCACTGTTGGCAGGGACTTGGAGTTCACCCCTCCACTTT.

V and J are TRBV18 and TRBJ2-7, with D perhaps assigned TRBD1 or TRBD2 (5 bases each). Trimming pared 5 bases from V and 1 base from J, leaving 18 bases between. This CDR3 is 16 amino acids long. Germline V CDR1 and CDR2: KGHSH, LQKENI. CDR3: CASSSGFTGFSYEQYF. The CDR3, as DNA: TGTGCCAGCTCATCGGGATTCACAGGTTTTTCCTACGAGCAGTACTTC.

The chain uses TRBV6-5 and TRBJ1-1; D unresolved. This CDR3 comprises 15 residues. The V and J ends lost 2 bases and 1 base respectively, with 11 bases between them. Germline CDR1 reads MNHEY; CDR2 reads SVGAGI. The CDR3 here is CASSYDWQANTEAFF. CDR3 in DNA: TGTGCCAGCAGTTACGACTGGCAGGCGAACACTGAAGCTTTCTTT.

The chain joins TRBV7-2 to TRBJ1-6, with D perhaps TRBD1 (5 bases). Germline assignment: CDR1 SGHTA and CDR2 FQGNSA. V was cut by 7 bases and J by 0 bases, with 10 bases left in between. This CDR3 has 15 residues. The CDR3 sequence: CASTQRGSYNSPLHF. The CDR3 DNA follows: TGTGCCAGCACCCAAAGGGGCTCCTATAATTCACCCCTCCACTTT.

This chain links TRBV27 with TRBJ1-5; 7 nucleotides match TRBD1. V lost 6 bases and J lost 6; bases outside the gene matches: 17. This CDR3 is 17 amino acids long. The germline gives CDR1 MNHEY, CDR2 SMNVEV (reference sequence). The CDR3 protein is CASSPGVRQGRIQPQHF. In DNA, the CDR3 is TGTGCCAGCAGCCCCGGGGTCCGACAGGGCCGTATTCAGCCCCAGCATTTT.

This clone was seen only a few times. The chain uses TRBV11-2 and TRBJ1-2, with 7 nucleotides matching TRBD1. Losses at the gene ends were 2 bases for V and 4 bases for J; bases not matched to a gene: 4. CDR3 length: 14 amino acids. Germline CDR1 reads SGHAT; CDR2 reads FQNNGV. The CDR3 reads CASSLQGVSYGYTF. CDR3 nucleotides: TGTGCCAGCAGCTTACAGGGGGTAAGCTATGGCTACACCTTC. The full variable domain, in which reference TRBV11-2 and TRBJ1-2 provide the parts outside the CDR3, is EAGVAQSPRYKIIEKRQSVAFWCNPISGHATLYWYQQILGQGPKLLIQFQNNGVVDDSQLPKDRFSAERLKGVDSTLKIQPAKLEDSAVYLCASSLQGVSYGYTFGSGTRLTVV.

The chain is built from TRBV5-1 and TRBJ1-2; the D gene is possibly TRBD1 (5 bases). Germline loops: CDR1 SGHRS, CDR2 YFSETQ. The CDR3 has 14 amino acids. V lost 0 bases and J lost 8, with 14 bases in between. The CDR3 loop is CASSLGPPTGGYTF. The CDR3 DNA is TGCGCCAGCAGCTTGGGCCCACCTACAGGCGGCTACACCTTC.

This chain's CDR3 is CASSWVGTSGYEQYF. The CDR3 coding sequence is TGTGCCAGCTCCTGGGTGGGGACTAGCGGCTACGAGCAGTACTTC. The chain carries TRBV18 and TRBJ2-7, with TRBD2 identical over 11 bases. The germline gives CDR1 KGHSH, CDR2 LQKENI. This CDR3 has 15 amino acids. J was trimmed by 3 bases and V by 6 bases; bases with no gene match: 7.

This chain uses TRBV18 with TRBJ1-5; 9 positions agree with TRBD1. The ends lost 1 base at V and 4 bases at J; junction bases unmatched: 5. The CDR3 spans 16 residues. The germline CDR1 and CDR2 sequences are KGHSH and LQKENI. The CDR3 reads CASSPRSGTGNQPQHF. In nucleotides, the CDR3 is TGTGCCAGCTCACCACGGAGTGGGACAGGGAATCAGCCCCAGCATTTT.

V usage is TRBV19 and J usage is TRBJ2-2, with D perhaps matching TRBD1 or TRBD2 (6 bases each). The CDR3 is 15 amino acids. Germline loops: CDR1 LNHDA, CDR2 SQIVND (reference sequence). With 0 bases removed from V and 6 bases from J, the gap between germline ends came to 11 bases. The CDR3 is CASSIDRGLAGELFF. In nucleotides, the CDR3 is TGTGCCAGTAGTATAGATCGGGGGCTGGCCGGGGAGCTGTTTTTT.

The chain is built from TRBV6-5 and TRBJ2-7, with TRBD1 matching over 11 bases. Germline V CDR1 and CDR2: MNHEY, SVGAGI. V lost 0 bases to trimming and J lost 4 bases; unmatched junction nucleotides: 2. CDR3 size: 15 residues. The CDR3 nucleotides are TGTGCCAGCAGTTACTCCGGACAGGGGGCTTACGAGCAGTACTTC. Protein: CASSYSGQGAYEQYF.

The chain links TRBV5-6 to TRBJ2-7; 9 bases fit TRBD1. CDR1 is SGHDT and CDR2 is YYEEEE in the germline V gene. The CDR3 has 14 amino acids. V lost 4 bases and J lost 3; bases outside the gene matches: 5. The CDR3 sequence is CASSRDRAIYEQYF. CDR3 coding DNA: TGTGCCAGCAGCCGGGACAGGGCTATCTACGAGCAGTACTTC.

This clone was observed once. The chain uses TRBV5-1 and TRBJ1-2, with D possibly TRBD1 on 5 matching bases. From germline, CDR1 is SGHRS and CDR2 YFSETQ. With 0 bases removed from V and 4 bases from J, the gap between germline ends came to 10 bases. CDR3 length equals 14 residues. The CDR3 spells CASSLDGAPYGYTF. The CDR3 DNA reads TGCGCCAGCAGCTTGGATGGGGCACCCTATGGCTACACCTTC.

CDR3 in amino acids: CASSLGGQGVEEQYF. The CDR3 DNA sequence: TGTGCCAGCAGCTTAGGCGGACAGGGGGTAGAAGAGCAGTACTTC. The chain uses TRBV7-9 and TRBJ2-7; 10 positions agree with TRBD1. Trimming removed 1 base from V and 7 bases from J; junction bases left unmatched: 7. Germline lookup yields CDR1 SEHNR and CDR2 FQNEAQ (reference sequence). The length of the CDR3 is 15 residues.

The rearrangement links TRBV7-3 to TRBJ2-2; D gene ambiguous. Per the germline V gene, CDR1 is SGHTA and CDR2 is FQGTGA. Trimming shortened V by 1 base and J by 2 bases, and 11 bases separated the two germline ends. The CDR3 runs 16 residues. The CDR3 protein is CASSLKGPRNTGELFF. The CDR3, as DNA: TGTGCCAGCAGCTTAAAAGGGCCCAGAAACACCGGGGAGCTGTTTTTT.

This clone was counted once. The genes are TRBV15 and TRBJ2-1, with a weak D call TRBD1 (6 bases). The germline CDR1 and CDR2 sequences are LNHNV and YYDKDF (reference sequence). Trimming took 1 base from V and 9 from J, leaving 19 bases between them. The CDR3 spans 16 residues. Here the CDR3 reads CATSRAQGLQVPEQFF. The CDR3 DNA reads TGTGCCACCAGCAGAGCCCAGGGGCTGCAGGTTCCTGAGCAGTTCTTC.

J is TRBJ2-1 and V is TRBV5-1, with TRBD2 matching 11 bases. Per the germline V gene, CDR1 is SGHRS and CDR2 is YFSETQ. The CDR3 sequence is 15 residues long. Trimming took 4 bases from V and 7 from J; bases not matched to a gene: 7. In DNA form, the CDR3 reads TGCGCCAGCAGCCATAGCGGGGGGGCTAATAATGAGCAGTTCTTC. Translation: CASSHSGGANNEQFF.

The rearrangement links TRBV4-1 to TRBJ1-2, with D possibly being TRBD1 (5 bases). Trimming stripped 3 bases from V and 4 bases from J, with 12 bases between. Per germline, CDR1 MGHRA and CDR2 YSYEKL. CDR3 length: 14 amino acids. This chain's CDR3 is CASSHGAGGYGYTF. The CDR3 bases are TGCGCCAGCAGCCACGGGGCAGGCGGCTATGGCTACACCTTC.

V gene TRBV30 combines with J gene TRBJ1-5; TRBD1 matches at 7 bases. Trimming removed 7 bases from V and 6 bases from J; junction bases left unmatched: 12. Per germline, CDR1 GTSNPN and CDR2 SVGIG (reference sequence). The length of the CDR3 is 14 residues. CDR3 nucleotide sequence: TGTGCCTTCCAACCCTCAGGGGGAACTCAGCCCCAGCATTTT. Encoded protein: CAFQPSGGTQPQHF. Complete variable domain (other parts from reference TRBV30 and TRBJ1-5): SQTIHQWPATLVQPVGSPLSLECTVEGTSNPNLYWYRQAAGRGLQLLFYSVGIGQISSEVPQNLSASRPQDRQFILSSKKLLLSDSGFYLCAFQPSGGTQPQHFGDGTRLSIL.